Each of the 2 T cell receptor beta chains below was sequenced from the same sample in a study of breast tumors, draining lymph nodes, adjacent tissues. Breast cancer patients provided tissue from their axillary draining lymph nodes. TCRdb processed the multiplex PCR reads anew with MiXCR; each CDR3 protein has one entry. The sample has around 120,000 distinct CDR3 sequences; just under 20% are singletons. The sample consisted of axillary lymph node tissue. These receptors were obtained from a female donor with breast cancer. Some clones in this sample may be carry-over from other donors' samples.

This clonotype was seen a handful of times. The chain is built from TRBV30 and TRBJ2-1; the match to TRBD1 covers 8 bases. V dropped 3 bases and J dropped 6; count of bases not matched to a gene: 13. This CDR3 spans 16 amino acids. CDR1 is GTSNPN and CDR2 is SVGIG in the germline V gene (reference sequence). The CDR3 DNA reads TGTGCCTGGAGATCTGTTGACAGGGGAGTAGGCAATGAGCAGTTCTTC. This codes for CAWRSVDRGVGNEQFF.

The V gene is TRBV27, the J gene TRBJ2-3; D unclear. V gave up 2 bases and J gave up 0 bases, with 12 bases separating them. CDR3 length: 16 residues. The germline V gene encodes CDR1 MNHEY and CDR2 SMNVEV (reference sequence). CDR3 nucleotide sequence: TGTGCCAGCAGTTTAACCCTCGGGTTTAGCACAGATACGCAGTATTTT. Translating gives CASSLTLGFSTDTQYF.